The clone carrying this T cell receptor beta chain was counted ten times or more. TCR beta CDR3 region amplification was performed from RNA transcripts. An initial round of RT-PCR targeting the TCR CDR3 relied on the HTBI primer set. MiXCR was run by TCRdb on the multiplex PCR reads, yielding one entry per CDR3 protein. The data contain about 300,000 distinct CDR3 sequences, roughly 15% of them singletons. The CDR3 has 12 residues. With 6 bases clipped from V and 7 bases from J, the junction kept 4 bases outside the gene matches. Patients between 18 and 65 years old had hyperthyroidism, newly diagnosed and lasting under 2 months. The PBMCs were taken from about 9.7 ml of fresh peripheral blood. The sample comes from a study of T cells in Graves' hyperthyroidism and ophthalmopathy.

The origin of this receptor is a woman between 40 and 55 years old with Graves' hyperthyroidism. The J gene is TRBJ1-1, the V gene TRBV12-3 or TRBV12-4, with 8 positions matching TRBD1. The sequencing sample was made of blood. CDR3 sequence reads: CASSPGTGEAFF. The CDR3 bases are TGTGCCAGCAGCCCCGGGACAGGTGAAGCTTTCTTT.